This T cell receptor beta chain was retrieved from a study of blood T cell repertoires in COVID-19. Study-wide context: The analysed material was cDNA or gDNA that came from T cells, B-cell-depleted T cells, or PBMCs.

The CDR3 spans 13 residues. Per the germline V gene, CDR1 is SGDLS and CDR2 is YYNGEE. J was trimmed by 12 bases and V by 3 bases; bases with no gene match: 2. Clones were read by immunoSEQ multiplex PCR, and TCRdb kept only the in-frame ones, dropping some. The sample shows more than 110,000 clones, roughly 85% of them seen only once. The chain has TRBV9 and TRBJ2-1, with 14 bases aligning to TRBD2. Specimen: PBMCs or T cells enriched from blood (not recorded which). The clonotype comes from a woman aged 45 to 65 who had recovered from COVID-19. The CDR3 is CASSETSGRGQFF. The DNA for the CDR3 is TGTGCCAGCAGCGAGACTAGCGGGAGGGGGCAGTTCTTC.